This record covers a single T cell receptor (beta chain). This sample was taken from a study of shared clonotypes between healthy human individuals. For the study at large: CD8 memory received one plate per donor, CD8 naive two, CD4 memory three and CD4 naive three.

Genomic DNA of every subset was divided equally among multiple immunoSEQ plates. Profiled with immunoSEQ multiplex PCR; TCRdb holds only in-frame clones, not every one. The data hold about 680,000 clones, with 92% observed a single time. The V end lost 6 bases, the J end lost 3 bases, and 14 bases lay between the germline ends. Germline V gives CDR1 MNHEY, CDR2 SMNVEV (reference sequence). This CDR3 has 14 residues. It was CD45RO-negative cells, positively selected for CCR7, that made up naive CD8 cells, with terminally differentiated effector memory CD45RA+ cells excluded. Healthy and HIV-negative, the adult donors had no recent acute infections or vaccinations.

The sequenced sample consisted of naive CD8+ T cells sorted from blood. The clonotype comes from a young man in good health. The chain links TRBV27 to TRBJ1-2; weak D call: TRBD1 (5 bases). The CDR3, as DNA: TGTGCCAGCAGCCGAAGGGACGGATACTATGGCTACACCTTC. Its protein is CASSRRDGYYGYTF.